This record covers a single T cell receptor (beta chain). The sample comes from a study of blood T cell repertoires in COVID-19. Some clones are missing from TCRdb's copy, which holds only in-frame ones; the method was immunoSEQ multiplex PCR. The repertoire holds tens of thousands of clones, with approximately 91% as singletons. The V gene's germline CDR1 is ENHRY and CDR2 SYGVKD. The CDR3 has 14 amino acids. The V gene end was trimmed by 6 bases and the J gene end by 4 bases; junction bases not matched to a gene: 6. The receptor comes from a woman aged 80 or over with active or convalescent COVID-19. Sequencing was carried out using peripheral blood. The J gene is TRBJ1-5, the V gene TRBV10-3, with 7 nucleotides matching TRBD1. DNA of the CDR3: TGTGCCATCAGAGGACAGGAACCTAATCAGCCCCAGCATTTT. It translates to CAIRGQEPNQPQHF.